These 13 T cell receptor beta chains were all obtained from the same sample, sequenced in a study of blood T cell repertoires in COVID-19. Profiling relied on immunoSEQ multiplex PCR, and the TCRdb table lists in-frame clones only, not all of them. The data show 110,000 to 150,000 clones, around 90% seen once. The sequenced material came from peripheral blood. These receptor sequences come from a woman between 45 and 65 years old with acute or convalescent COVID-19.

DNA of the CDR3: TGTGCCAGCAGCTTGGCCGGTATAATAGGCTACACCTTC. The encoded protein is CASSLAGIIGYTF. The J gene is TRBJ1-2, the V gene TRBV5-6; D is unclear. Germline loops: CDR1 SGHDT, CDR2 YYEEEE. V was clipped by 0 bases and J by 8 bases, with 11 bases between them. The CDR3 runs to 13 residues.

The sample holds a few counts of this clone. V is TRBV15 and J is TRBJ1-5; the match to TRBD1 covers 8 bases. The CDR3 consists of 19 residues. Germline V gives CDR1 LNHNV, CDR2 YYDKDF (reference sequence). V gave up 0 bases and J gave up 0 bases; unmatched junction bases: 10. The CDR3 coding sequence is TGTGCCACCAGCAGAGAACCGGGACAGGCGCTCTATAGCAATCAGCCCCAGCATTTT. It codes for CATSREPGQALYSNQPQHF.

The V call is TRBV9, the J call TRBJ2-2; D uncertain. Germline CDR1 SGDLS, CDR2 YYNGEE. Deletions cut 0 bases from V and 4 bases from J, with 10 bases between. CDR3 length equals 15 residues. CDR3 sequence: CASSVGPSVTGELFF. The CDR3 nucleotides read TGTGCCAGCAGCGTAGGGCCATCTGTCACCGGGGAGCTGTTTTTT. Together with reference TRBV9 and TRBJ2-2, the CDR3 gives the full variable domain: DSGVTQTPKHLITATGQRVTLRCSPRSGDLSVYWYQQSLDQGLQFLIQYYNGEERAKGNILERFSAQQFPDLHSELNLSSLELGDSALYFCASSVGPSVTGELFFGEGSRLTVL.

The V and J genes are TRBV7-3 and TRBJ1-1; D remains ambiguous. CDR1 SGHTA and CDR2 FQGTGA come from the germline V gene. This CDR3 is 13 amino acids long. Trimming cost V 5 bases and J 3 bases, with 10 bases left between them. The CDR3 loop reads CASSPLADTEAFF. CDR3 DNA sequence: TGTGCCAGCAGCCCGTTGGCTGACACTGAAGCTTTCTTT. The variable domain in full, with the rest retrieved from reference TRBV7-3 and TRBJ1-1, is GAGVSQTPSNKVTEKGKYVELRCDPISGHTALYWYRQSLGQGPEFLIYFQGTGAADDSGLPNDRFFAVRPEGSVSTLKIQRTERGDSAVYLCASSPLADTEAFFGQGTRLTVV.

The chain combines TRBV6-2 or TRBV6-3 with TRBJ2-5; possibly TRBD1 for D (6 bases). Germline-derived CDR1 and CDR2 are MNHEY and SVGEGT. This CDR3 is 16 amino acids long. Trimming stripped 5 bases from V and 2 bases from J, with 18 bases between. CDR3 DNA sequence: TGTGCCAGCAGTGCCTCGGGGACATCCGGGCAAGAGACCCAGTACTTC. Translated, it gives CASSASGTSGQETQYF.

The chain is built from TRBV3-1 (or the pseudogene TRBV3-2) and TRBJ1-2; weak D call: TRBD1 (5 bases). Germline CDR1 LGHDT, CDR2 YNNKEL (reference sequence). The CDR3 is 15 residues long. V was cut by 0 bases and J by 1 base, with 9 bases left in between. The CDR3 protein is CASSQEGEGNYGYTF. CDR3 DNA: TGTGCCAGCAGCCAAGAAGGGGAGGGTAACTATGGCTACACCTTC.

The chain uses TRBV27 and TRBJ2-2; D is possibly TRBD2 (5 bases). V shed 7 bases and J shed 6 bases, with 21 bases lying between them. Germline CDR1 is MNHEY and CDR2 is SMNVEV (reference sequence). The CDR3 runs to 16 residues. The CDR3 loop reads CASNTREGQRAGELFF. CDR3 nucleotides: TGTGCCAGCAACACTCGGGAAGGGCAGAGGGCCGGGGAGCTGTTTTTT.

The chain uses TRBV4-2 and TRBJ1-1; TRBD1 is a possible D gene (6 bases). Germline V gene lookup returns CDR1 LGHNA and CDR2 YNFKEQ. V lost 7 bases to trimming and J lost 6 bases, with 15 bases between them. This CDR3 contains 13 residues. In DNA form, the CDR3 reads TGTGCCAGCACCTCAGGGGTAGGGGCTGAAGCTTTCTTT. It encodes CASTSGVGAEAFF.

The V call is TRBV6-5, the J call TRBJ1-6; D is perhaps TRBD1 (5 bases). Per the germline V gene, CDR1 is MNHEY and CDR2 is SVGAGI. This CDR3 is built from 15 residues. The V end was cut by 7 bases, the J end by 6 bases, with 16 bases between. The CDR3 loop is CASTTGVGFNSPLHF. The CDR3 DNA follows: TGTGCCAGCACCACGGGGGTCGGTTTTAATTCACCCCTCCACTTT.

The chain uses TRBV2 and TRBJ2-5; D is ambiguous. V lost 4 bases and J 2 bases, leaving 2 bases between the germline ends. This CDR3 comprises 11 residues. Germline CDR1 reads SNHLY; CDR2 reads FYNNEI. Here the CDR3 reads CASSAQETQYF. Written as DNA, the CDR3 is TGTGCCAGCAGTGCTCAAGAGACCCAGTACTTC.

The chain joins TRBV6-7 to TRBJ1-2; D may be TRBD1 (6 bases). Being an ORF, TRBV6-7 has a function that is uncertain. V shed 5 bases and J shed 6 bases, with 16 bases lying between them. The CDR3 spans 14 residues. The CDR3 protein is CASSNPRQENGYTF. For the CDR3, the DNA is TGTGCCAGCAGTAACCCCCGACAGGAAAATGGCTACACCTTC.

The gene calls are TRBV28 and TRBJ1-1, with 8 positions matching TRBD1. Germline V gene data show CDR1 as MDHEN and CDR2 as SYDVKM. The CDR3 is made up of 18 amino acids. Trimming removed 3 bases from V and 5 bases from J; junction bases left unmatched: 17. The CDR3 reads CASSFLVGQGLSSTEAFF. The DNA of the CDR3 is TGTGCCAGCAGTTTTCTGGTTGGACAGGGCCTCTCTAGTACTGAAGCTTTCTTT.

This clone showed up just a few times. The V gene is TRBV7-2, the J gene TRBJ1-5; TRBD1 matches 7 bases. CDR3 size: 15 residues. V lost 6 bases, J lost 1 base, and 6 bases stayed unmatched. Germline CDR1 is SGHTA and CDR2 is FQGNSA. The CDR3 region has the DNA TGTGCCAGCAGTTCACAGGGGCCAAGCAATCAGCCCCAGCATTTT. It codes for CASSSQGPSNQPQHF.